The sequence of this TCR beta chain was determined in a study of blood T cell repertoires in COVID-19. Looking at the study overall: Researchers got acute and convalescent COVID-19 samples from the United States, Italy and Spain. In each case, the material was cDNA or gDNA derived from T cells, B-cell-depleted T cells, or PBMCs.

CDR3 length: 15 amino acids. Germline values: CDR1 LNHDA, CDR2 SQIVND (reference sequence). Trimming removed 5 bases from V and 3 bases from J; junction bases left unmatched: 8. This clone was detected once. In the authors' workflow: Nucleated cell counts were estimated from reference gene primer amplification. Data came from immunoSEQ multiplex PCR; TCRdb stores just in-frame clones and leaves some out. V, J and clone size are taken as reported in that table, and D and trimming were inferred from the DNA itself. The sample carries roughly 90,000 clones, 85% recorded once. The TCR originated in a man older than 75 with acute or convalescent COVID-19. The gene calls are TRBV19 and TRBJ1-2, with 8 nucleotides matching TRBD1. The sample was peripheral blood. For the CDR3, the DNA is TGTGCCAGTAGTTATCGGACAGGGTTTGACTATGGCTACACCTTC. Translated, it gives CASSYRTGFDYGYTF.